The present entry profiles one T cell receptor (beta chain) with its context. This sample stems from a study of blood T cell repertoires in COVID-19. Overall study context: In each case, the material was cDNA or gDNA derived from T cells, B-cell-depleted T cells, or PBMCs.

CDR3 length: 10 amino acids. The V end lost 2 bases, the J end lost 7 bases, and 3 bases lay between the germline ends. The germline gives CDR1 MNHNS, CDR2 SASEGT. As handled by the study authors: Estimation of nucleated cell counts was performed using reference gene primer amplification. Measured with immunoSEQ multiplex PCR; TCRdb has only the in-frame clones, and not every one. The V and J calls and clone size come from that table; D and trimming were worked out from the DNA. In the table there are around 250,000 clones, around 83% of which are singletons. This chain connects TRBV6-1 to TRBJ2-7; D gene unclear. The source of this sequence is a man aged 25-45 years who had recovered from COVID-19. Sequences were obtained from peripheral blood. The CDR3 here is CASSELEQYF. In DNA, the CDR3 is TGTGCCAGCAGTGAACTAGAGCAGTACTTC.